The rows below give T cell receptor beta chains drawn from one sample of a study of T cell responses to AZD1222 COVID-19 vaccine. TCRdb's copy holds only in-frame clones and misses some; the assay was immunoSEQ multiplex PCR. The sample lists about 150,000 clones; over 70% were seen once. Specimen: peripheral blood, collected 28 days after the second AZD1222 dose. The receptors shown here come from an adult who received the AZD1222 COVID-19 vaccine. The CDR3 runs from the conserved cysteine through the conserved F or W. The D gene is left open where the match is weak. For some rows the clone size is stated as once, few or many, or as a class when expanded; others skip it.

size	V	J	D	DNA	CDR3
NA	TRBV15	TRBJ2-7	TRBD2	TGTGCCACCAGCAGAGATGCGACTAGCAGATCCTACGAGCAGTACTTC	CATSRDATSRSYEQYF
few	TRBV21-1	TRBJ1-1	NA	TGTGCCAGCAGCAAAGGGCAGGGGCGAGCTGAAGCTTTCTTT	CASSKGQGRAEAFF
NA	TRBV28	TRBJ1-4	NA	TGTGCCAGCAGGTCACTCGGAGTCGAAAAACTGTTTTTT	CASRSLGVEKLFF
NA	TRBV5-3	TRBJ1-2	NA	TGTGCCAGAAGCGATGGACTTTATGGCTACACCTTC	CARSDGLYGYTF
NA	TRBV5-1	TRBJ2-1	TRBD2	TGCGCCAGCAGCTACCTTGCGGGAGGTTACTCCTACAATGAGCAGTTCTTC	CASSYLAGGYSYNEQFF
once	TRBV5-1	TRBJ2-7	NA	TGCGCCAGCAGCCTACAGGGTGCCTACGAGCAGTACTTC	CASSLQGAYEQYF
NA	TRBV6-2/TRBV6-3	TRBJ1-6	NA	TGTGCCAGCAGTTATTCAACATCCTCAGCTTCACCCCTCCACTTT	CASSYSTSSASPLHF
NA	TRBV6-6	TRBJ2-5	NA	TGTGCCAGCACCCAATATGTAGTAGGGGGCCAAGAGACCCAGTACTTC	CASTQYVVGGQETQYF
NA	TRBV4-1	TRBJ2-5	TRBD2	TGCGCCAGCAGCTTCGGACTAGCCGGGGAGACCCAGTACTTC	CASSFGLAGETQYF
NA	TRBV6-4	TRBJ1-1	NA	TGTGCCACCAGGTTCGGCGCTTTCTTT	CATRFGAFF
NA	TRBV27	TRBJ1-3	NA	TGTGCCAGCAGTTTGGCAACCCCTTCGTCTGGAAACACCATATATTTT	CASSLATPSSGNTIYF
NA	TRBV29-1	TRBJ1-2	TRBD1	TGCAGCGCTCCGGACAGGGAGAAAGACTATGGCTACACCTTC	CSAPDREKDYGYTF
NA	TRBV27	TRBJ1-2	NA	TGTGCCAGCAGTGGACGGGGAGCTAACTATGGCTACACCTTC	CASSGRGANYGYTF
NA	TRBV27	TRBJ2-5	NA	TGTGCCAGCAGCCGCTGGGGCGCGGAGACCCAGTACTTC	CASSRWGAETQYF
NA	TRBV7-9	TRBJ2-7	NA	TGTGCCAGCACTCGAGGGGGGGACGAGCAGTACTTC	CASTRGGDEQYF
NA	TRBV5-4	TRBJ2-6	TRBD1	TGTGCCAGCAGCTTGATGTACAGGGGAGCTGGGGCCAACGTCCTGACTTTC	CASSLMYRGAGANVLTF
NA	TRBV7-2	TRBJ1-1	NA	TGTGCCAGCAGCTTAGACAGTCGCACTGAAGCTTTCTTT	CASSLDSRTEAFF
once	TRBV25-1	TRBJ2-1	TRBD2	TGTGCCAGCAGTGAACCGGTGGGGGGACTAGCGGGAGGTAGTGAGCAGTTCTTC	CASSEPVGGLAGGSEQFF
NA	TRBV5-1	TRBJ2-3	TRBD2	TGCGCCAGCAGCTTGGGGCCGGGAGGGGGAAGGACAGATACGCAGTATTTT	CASSLGPGGGRTDTQYF
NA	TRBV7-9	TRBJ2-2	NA	TGTGCCAGCAGCCGACTAGGCGGCAACCGGGAGCTGTTTTTT	CASSRLGGNRELFF
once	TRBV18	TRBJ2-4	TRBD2	TGTGCCAGCTCACCACCCCTAGCGGGAGGGGCCAAAAACATTCAGTACTTC	CASSPPLAGGAKNIQYF
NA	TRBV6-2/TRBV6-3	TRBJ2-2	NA	TGTGCCAGCAGGCCTATGGTAGGGGGGACCGGGGAGCTGTTTTTT	CASRPMVGGTGELFF
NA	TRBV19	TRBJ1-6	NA	TGTGCCAGTAGTACCTCAGGGGCCTATAATTCACCCCTCCACTTT	CASSTSGAYNSPLHF
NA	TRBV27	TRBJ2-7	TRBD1	TGTGCCAGCAGTTACACAGGACAGGGCGCCGAGCAGTACTTC	CASSYTGQGAEQYF
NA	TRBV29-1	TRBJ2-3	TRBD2	TGCAGCGTTGGACGTGTAGCGGGAGGGGTAGATACGCAGTATTTT	CSVGRVAGGVDTQYF
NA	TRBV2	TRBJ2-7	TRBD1	TGTGCCAGCAGTGGACAGGGTGAGTCCTACGAGCAGTACTTC	CASSGQGESYEQYF
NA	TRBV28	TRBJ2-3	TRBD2	TGTGCCAGCAGCCCTCAAGCGGGAGGGGTAGATACGCAGTATTTT	CASSPQAGGVDTQYF
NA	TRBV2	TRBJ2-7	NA	TGTGCCAGCAGTAGGGGAAGCGAGCAGTACTTC	CASSRGSEQYF
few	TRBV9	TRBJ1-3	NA	TGTGCCAGCAGCGTATTAATCAATGCGTGGCAACCCGGAAACACCATATATTTT	CASSVLINAWQPGNTIYF
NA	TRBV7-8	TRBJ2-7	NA	TGTGCCAGCAGCTTAGGACTAGTTCGGAAGCAGTACTTC	CASSLGLVRKQYF
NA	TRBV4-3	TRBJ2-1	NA	TGCGCCAGCAGCCAAGATAAGGGCCCTTTAAATGAGCAGTTCTTC	CASSQDKGPLNEQFF
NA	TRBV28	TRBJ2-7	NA	TGTGCCAGCAGTCAGAACTACGAGCAGTACTTC	CASSQNYEQYF
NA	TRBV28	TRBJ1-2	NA	TGTGCCAGCAGTGCTCCCGGGGGCTCCTCTGGCTACACCTTC	CASSAPGGSSGYTF
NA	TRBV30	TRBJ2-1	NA	TGTGCCTGTTCCAGGGGAGGTGAGCAGTTCTTC	CACSRGGEQFF
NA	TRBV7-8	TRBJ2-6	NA	TGTGCCAGCAGCTTATTAGGGGTGCCTGGGGCCAACGTCCTGACTTTC	CASSLLGVPGANVLTF
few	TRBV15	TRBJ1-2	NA	TGTGCCACCAGCAGAGGGGGTAGTAACTATGGCTACACCTTC	CATSRGGSNYGYTF
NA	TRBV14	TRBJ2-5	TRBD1	TGTGCCAGCAGCCAAAGGACAGGGGGCAAAGAGACCCAGTACTTC	CASSQRTGGKETQYF
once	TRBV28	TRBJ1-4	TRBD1	TGTGCCAGCAGCTCGGGGGACAGGGTAACTAATGAAAAACTGTTTTTT	CASSSGDRVTNEKLFF
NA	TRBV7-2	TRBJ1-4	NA	TGTGCCAGCCTGGACCCATCCGGGAGTGAAAAACTGTTTTTT	CASLDPSGSEKLFF
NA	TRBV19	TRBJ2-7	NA	TGTGCCAGCCGGGACGGACACTACGAGCAGTACTTC	CASRDGHYEQYF
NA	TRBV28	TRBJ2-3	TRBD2	TGTGCCAGCAGTGCCCCGGGACTAGCGGGAGTTGATACGCAGTATTTT	CASSAPGLAGVDTQYF
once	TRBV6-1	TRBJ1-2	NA	TGTGCCAGCAGTGAGCGTACCAATGGAGGCTACACCTTC	CASSERTNGGYTF
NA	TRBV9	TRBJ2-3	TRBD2	TGTGCCAGCAGCCCGGGACTAGCGGGAAGCACAGATACGCAGTATTTT	CASSPGLAGSTDTQYF
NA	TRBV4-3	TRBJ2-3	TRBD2	TGCGCCAGCAGCCAAGATCAGGCGGGAGGGGCAGATACGCAGTATTTT	CASSQDQAGGADTQYF
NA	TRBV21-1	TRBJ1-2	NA	TGTGCCAGCAGCAAAGGTACAGGGCATACTAACTATGGCTACACCTTC	CASSKGTGHTNYGYTF
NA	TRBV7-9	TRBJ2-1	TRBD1	TGTGCCAGCAGCAACAACAGGGGGCATAGGCGAAATGAGCAGTTCTTC	CASSNNRGHRRNEQFF
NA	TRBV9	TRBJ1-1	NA	TGTGCCAGCAGCAACAGACCCGAGACAGCGAACACTGAAGCTTTCTTT	CASSNRPETANTEAFF
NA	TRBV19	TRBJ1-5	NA	TGTGCCAGTAGTATGGGCGAGAATCAGCCCCAGCATTTT	CASSMGENQPQHF
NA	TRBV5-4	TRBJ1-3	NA	TGTGCCAGCAGCGCTGGGGGTGGGAACTCTGGAAACACCATATATTTT	CASSAGGGNSGNTIYF
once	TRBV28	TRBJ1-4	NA	TGTGCCAGCAGTTGGGGGGCCCTTAATGAAAAACTGTTTTTT	CASSWGALNEKLFF
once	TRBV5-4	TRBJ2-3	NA	TGTGCCAGCAGCCCCTCATCCCAGCGACAAGATACGCAGTATTTT	CASSPSSQRQDTQYF
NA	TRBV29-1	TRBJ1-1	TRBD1	TGCAGCGCCCCAACCCCGACAGGGGGCGAGAGGTATGCTTTCTTT	CSAPTPTGGERYAFF
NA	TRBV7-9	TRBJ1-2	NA	TGTGCCAGCAGCTTAAGCGGGAACAGGGCCTACTATGGCTACACCTTC	CASSLSGNRAYYGYTF
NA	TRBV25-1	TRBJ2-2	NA	TGTGCCAGCAGTCACCGAGCCACCAACACCGGGGAGCTGTTTTTT	CASSHRATNTGELFF
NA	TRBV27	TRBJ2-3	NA	TGTGCCAGCAGTTTATCTTCCTCTCCGGGACTTAGCCCCAGCACAGATACGCAGTATTTT	CASSLSSSPGLSPSTDTQYF
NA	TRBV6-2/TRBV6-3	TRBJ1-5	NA	TGTGCCAGCAGTCATCCTCGGGGTCAGCCCCAGCATTTT	CASSHPRGQPQHF